Listed below are T cell receptor beta chains from one sample, sequenced in a study of vaccination and CD4 T cells after COVID-19. TCRdb recomputed calls from the PCR reads with MiXCR, one row per CDR3 protein. The table includes about 17,000 distinct CDR3 sequences, roughly 41% detected once. No antigens are known for them. The sample here was CD4+ T cells from blood, cultured in vitro, taken before SARS-CoV-2 vaccination. Every receptor here comes from a human donor who received a COVID-19 vaccine. The CDR3 runs from the conserved cysteine through the conserved F or W. The D gene is left open where the match is weak. Clone size is given for some rows only: seen once, a few or many times, or a class if the clone is expanded.

TRBV7-2	once	TRBJ1-1	NA	TGTGCCAGCAGCCCTTGGGGGCAGCCCCTGAACACTGAAGCTTTCTTT	CASSPWGQPLNTEAFF
TRBV4-1	NA	TRBJ1-5	NA	TGCGCCAGCAGCCAAGAAGTCCGTCAGCCCCAGCATTTT	CASSQEVRQPQHF
TRBV7-8	NA	TRBJ2-3	NA	TGTGCCAGCAGCCACTACGTCAGGGGTCCCACAGATACGCAGTATTTT	CASSHYVRGPTDTQYF
TRBV30	NA	TRBJ1-4	NA	TGTGCCTCCCAGGACCTTAGGGATGAAAAACTGTTTTTT	CASQDLRDEKLFF
TRBV27	NA	TRBJ2-4	NA	TGTGCCAGCAGTTCCCTCCCCGACGCCCACAAAAACATTCAGTACTTC	CASSSLPDAHKNIQYF
TRBV10-3	NA	TRBJ1-3	NA	TGTGCCATCAGTGAGTCACCCCCAGGGGTGATCTCTGGAAACACCATATATTTT	CAISESPPGVISGNTIYF
TRBV6-1	NA	TRBJ2-5	TRBD2	TGTGCCAGCCAGGTGGGACTAGCGGGGCGGGAGACCCAGTACTTC	CASQVGLAGRETQYF
TRBV5-1	few	TRBJ1-1	TRBD1	TGCGCCAGCAGCTTGGGGACAGGGGGTCGGATCGCTGGTGAAGCTTTCTTT	CASSLGTGGRIAGEAFF
TRBV27	NA	TRBJ1-4	NA	TGTGCCAGCGGGTCTTTTGGGGCAACTAATGAAAAACTGTTTTTT	CASGSFGATNEKLFF
TRBV19	few	TRBJ2-5	NA	TGTGCCAGTAGTGCTCAACCGACAGGTGGGCAAGAGACCCAGTACTTC	CASSAQPTGGQETQYF
TRBV6-1	NA	TRBJ1-1	NA	TGTGCCAGCAGTGCCGAACCATTGAACACTGAAGCTTTCTTT	CASSAEPLNTEAFF
TRBV15	NA	TRBJ2-7	NA	TGTGCCACCAGCAGAGACTTGGGGGGATACGAGCAGTACTTC	CATSRDLGGYEQYF
TRBV9	NA	TRBJ1-2	NA	TGTGCCAGCAGCGACTCAGCTCGGGGGGCGGATGGCTACACCTTC	CASSDSARGADGYTF
TRBV12-5	NA	TRBJ1-2	TRBD1	TGTGCTAGTGGTTTGGCGACAGGGACAGGGAGACCTTTAGCACACTATGGCTACACCTTC	CASGLATGTGRPLAHYGYTF
TRBV6-5	few	TRBJ1-2	NA	TGTGCCAGCAGTTACTCGAGAGGGCTCGAGGGCTACACCTTC	CASSYSRGLEGYTF
TRBV10-3	NA	TRBJ2-7	NA	TGTGCCATCAGTGAGTCGGGCAGGGGCGACGAGCAGTACTTC	CAISESGRGDEQYF
TRBV18	NA	TRBJ2-7	TRBD2	TGTGCCAGCTCACCCGGCACTAGCGGGGCCTACGAGCAGTACTTC	CASSPGTSGAYEQYF
TRBV7-9	few	TRBJ1-2	TRBD1	TGTGCCAGCAGCTCGTGGGACAGGGTGGCTCTAGGCTACACCTTC	CASSSWDRVALGYTF
TRBV15	NA	TRBJ2-1	TRBD2	TGTGCCACCAACATGGAGCGGGGGTTATCCAATGAGCAGTTCTTC	CATNMERGLSNEQFF
TRBV6-5	NA	TRBJ1-3	NA	TGTGCCAGCAGTTACGTAGAGGGACCCTCTGGAAACACCATATATTTT	CASSYVEGPSGNTIYF
TRBV7-6	few	TRBJ2-1	NA	TGTGCCAGCAGCTTATTAGTAAGCTCCTACAATGAGCAGTTCTTC	CASSLLVSSYNEQFF
TRBV6-1	few	TRBJ2-2	NA	TGTGCCAGCAGTGAGATGGATGCTCTGCGGACAAACACCGGGGAGCTGTTTTTT	CASSEMDALRTNTGELFF
TRBV30	NA	TRBJ1-4	TRBD1	TGTGCCTGGAGTGTACAGGGGGCGTGGGAAAAACTGTTTTTT	CAWSVQGAWEKLFF
TRBV6-1	NA	TRBJ2-1	TRBD1	TGTGCCAGCACAGGGACAGGGATGCGGAATGAGCAGTTCTTC	CASTGTGMRNEQFF
TRBV3-1	NA	TRBJ2-7	NA	TGTGCCAGCAGCCAAGGGACCCAGTCGTGGCAGTACTTC	CASSQGTQSWQYF
TRBV20-1	NA	TRBJ2-3	TRBD2	TGCAGTGCTCTTTTAGGACTAGAAGGAGATACGCAGTATTTT	CSALLGLEGDTQYF
TRBV20-1	NA	TRBJ2-7	TRBD1	TGCAGTGCCTTGCCGGGACAGGTCTCCTCCTACGAGCAGTACTTC	CSALPGQVSSYEQYF
TRBV30	NA	TRBJ2-4	TRBD2	TGTGCCTGGAGTTGGGCCCGATTAGCGGGGGAGAGTAGAAACATTCAGTACTTC	CAWSWARLAGESRNIQYF
TRBV5-1	NA	TRBJ2-3	NA	TGCGCCAGCAGCGTGGACCCAAGCACAGATACGCAGTATTTT	CASSVDPSTDTQYF
TRBV6-2/TRBV6-3	NA	TRBJ2-3	TRBD2	TGTGCCGGGGCGGGGAGGGCAGAAGATACGCAGTATTTT	CAGAGRAEDTQYF
TRBV7-8	large	TRBJ1-5	TRBD1	TGTGCCAGCAGCTTAAACCTACGGGACAGGGGAGGCTATAGCAATCAGCCCCAGCATTTT	CASSLNLRDRGGYSNQPQHF
TRBV12-3/TRBV12-4	once	TRBJ2-7	NA	TGTGCCAGCAGTTTAAATATAGGTACCTACGAGCAGTACTTC	CASSLNIGTYEQYF
TRBV6-1	large	TRBJ2-5	NA	TGTGCCAGCAGTGAAGCTAGAGGGTTCGGGACCCAGTACTTC	CASSEARGFGTQYF
TRBV30	NA	TRBJ2-5	NA	TGTGCCTGGGGACTGACAGGGCGAGGGGAGGACCAGTACTTC	CAWGLTGRGEDQYF
TRBV7-6	NA	TRBJ2-6	NA	TGTGCCAGCAGCTTAAAACCATCTCCTTCCTCCGGGGCCAACGTCCTGACTTTC	CASSLKPSPSSGANVLTF
TRBV7-9	NA	TRBJ1-6	NA	TGTGCCAGCAGCAGTGGACGGGATAATTCACCCCTCCACTTT	CASSSGRDNSPLHF
TRBV19	NA	TRBJ1-2	NA	TGTGCCAGTACCTCCGGCGGGCCCTATGGCTACACCTTC	CASTSGGPYGYTF
TRBV20-1	NA	TRBJ2-5	NA	TGCAGTGCTAGAGATCTTAAGGGGGGCCAAGAGACCCAGTACTTC	CSARDLKGGQETQYF
TRBV27	once	TRBJ2-5	TRBD2	TGTGCCAGCAGCCAAACCGGGACTAGCGGATACCAGTACTTC	CASSQTGTSGYQYF